These 3 T cell receptor beta chains came from one sample sequenced in a study of T cell clones after liver transplantation. Sequencing used immunoSEQ multiplex PCR; TCRdb keeps in-frame clones, though not all of them. The sample consists of about 70,000 clones, 80% of them appearing once. The source was CD4+ T cells from blood, collected 12 months after liver transplant. These receptors originate from a human patient who received a liver transplant. Part of the T cell pool may stem from the graft donor.

The chain is built from TRBV5-6 and TRBJ1-3; D call uncertain. The CDR3 is made up of 15 amino acids. CDR1 and CDR2 from the germline V gene are SGHDT and YYEEEE. The V and J ends lost 4 bases and 3 bases respectively, with 14 bases between them. For the CDR3, the DNA is TGTGCCAGCAGCCGGAGAACAGAATTTGGAAACACCATATATTTT. Its translation: CASSRRTEFGNTIYF.

This clone was counted between two and nine times. The V call is TRBV7-3, the J call TRBJ1-2, with TRBD1 matching over 10 bases. CDR3 length equals 13 residues. With V trimmed by 4 bases and J by 7 bases, 3 bases remained unmatched. CDR1 SGHTA and CDR2 FQGTGA come from the germline V gene. The CDR3 here is CASSSGQGVGYTF. CDR3 nucleotides: TGTGCCAGCAGCTCTGGACAGGGGGTTGGCTACACCTTC. Looking up the rest from reference TRBV7-3 and TRBJ1-2 gives the full variable domain: GAGVSQTPSNKVTEKGKYVELRCDPISGHTALYWYRQSLGQGPEFLIYFQGTGAADDSGLPNDRFFAVRPEGSVSTLKIQRTERGDSAVYLCASSSGQGVGYTFGSGTRLTVV.

The J gene is TRBJ1-2, the V gene TRBV7-2, with D maybe TRBD1 (5 bases). Germline V lookup: CDR1 SGHTA, CDR2 FQGNSA. The CDR3 loop spans 13 amino acids. Trimming took off 0 bases at V and 4 bases at J, with 6 bases between the two ends. CDR3 bases: TGTGCCAGCAGCTTAGCGGGGACCTATGGCTACACCTTC. Translating gives CASSLAGTYGYTF.